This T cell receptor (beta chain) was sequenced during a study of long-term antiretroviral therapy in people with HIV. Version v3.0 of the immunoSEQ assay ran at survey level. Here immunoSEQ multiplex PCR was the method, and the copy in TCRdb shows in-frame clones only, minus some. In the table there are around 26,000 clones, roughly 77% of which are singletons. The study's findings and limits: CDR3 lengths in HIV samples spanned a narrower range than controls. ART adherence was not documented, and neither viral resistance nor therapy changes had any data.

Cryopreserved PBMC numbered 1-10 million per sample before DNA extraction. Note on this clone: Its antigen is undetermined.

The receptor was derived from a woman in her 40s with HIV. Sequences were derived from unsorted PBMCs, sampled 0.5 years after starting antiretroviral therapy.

In nucleotides, the CDR3 is TGTGCCAGCAGTTCCCCGACAGGGGATGGGAACACTGAAGCTTTCTTT. Translated: CASSSPTGDGNTEAFF. The chain combines TRBV6-6 with TRBJ1-1; 8 bases line up with TRBD1. Germline V gives CDR1 MNHNY, CDR2 SVGAGI (reference sequence). This CDR3 has 16 amino acids. J gave up 1 base and V 4 bases, and 8 bases lay outside the gene matches.